In its sample, the clone carrying this T cell receptor beta chain was seen a few times. This sample is drawn from a study of blood T cell repertoires in COVID-19. Looking at the study overall: The origin of the acute and convalescent COVID-19 samples was the United States, Italy and Spain. T cells, B-cell-depleted T cells, or PBMCs provided the cDNA or gDNA that served as material.

The germline CDR1 and CDR2 sequences are MNHEY and SVGAGI. After removal of 7 bases from V and 2 bases from J, the junction contained 3 bases not matched to a gene. The CDR3 is 14 residues long. Using immunoSEQ multiplex PCR, the repertoire was profiled, and TCRdb retains in-frame clones only, with some absent. The profile shows around 150,000 clones, more than 90% of them singletons. This receptor was taken from a man aged 55 to 70 with active or convalescent COVID-19. J is TRBJ1-2 and V is TRBV6-5; 11 nucleotides align to TRBD1. The sequencing sample was made of peripheral blood. The CDR3 region is CASTRDRGNYGYTF. As DNA, the CDR3 is TGTGCCAGCACGAGGGACAGGGGGAACTATGGCTACACCTTC.